These T cell receptor beta chains were read from a single sample in a study of T cells in Graves' hyperthyroidism and ophthalmopathy. One entry per CDR3 protein results from TCRdb running MiXCR on the multiplex PCR reads. The sample yields approximately 380,000 distinct CDR3 sequences, approximately 18% seen once. Source material: blood. Receptors originate from a young man with Graves' ophthalmopathy. CDR3s include the opening cysteine and the closing phenylalanine or tryptophan. The D gene is left open where the match is weak. Some rows have no size entry. The others give once, few or many, or a class for an expanded clone.

V gene	clone size	J gene	D gene	CDR3 protein	CDR3 DNA
TRBV4-1	NA	TRBJ2-3	NA	CASSQDRRDWPTDTQYF	TGCGCCAGCAGCCAAGATAGAAGAGACTGGCCCACAGATACGCAGTATTTT
TRBV27	many	TRBJ1-4	NA	CASSLGTLGEKLFF	TGTGCCAGCAGTTTAGGGACCCTCGGGGAAAAACTGTTTTTT
TRBV11-2	NA	TRBJ2-5	NA	CASRNPGLTETQYF	TGTGCCAGCAGGAACCCGGGGCTAACGGAGACCCAGTACTTC
TRBV7-6	many	TRBJ2-5	TRBD2	CASSLASGTQETQYF	TGTGCCAGCAGCTTAGCTAGCGGGACCCAAGAGACCCAGTACTTC
TRBV6-5	few	TRBJ2-1	TRBD1	CASSSWTGGYNEQFF	TGTGCCAGCAGTTCCTGGACAGGGGGGTACAATGAGCAGTTCTTC
TRBV2	many	TRBJ1-6	NA	CASSEGSPSYNSPLHF	TGTGCCAGCAGTGAGGGCAGTCCCTCCTATAATTCACCCCTCCACTTT
TRBV29-1	NA	TRBJ2-2	TRBD2	CSVVLAGGVGELFF	TGCAGCGTTGTACTAGCGGGGGGCGTCGGGGAGCTGTTTTTT
TRBV9	few	TRBJ2-1	NA	CASSLRDFPNERFF	TGTGCCAGCAGCCTCCGGGACTTCCCCAATGAGCGGTTCTTC
TRBV19	few	TRBJ1-1	NA	CASSKQKDEAFF	TGTGCCAGTAGCAAGCAAAAGGATGAAGCTTTCTTT
TRBV19	NA	TRBJ2-5	NA	CASSMEQNQETQYF	TGTGCCAGTAGTATGGAACAGAACCAAGAGACCCAGTACTTC
TRBV5-1	NA	TRBJ2-7	NA	CASSLLQGSYEQYF	TGCGCCAGCAGCTTGCTTCAGGGCTCCTACGAGCAGTACTTC
TRBV5-1	NA	TRBJ1-4	NA	CASSLVQGDNEKLFF	TGCGCCAGCAGCTTGGTACAGGGAGATAATGAAAAACTGTTTTTT
TRBV20-1	many	TRBJ2-5	TRBD1	CSAPEAGGEETQYF	TGCAGTGCCCCAGAGGCAGGGGGCGAAGAGACCCAGTACTTC
TRBV20-1	many	TRBJ1-2	NA	CSAGQLLNNYGYTF	TGCAGTGCTGGACAGCTATTAAATAACTATGGCTACACCTTC
TRBV9	few	TRBJ2-2	NA	CASSVDSTAGELFF	TGTGCCAGCAGCGTAGATTCGACAGCTGGGGAGCTGTTTTTT
TRBV4-1	NA	TRBJ2-7	NA	CASQRSEGVEGHEQYF	TGCGCCAGCCAAAGATCGGAAGGGGTGGAAGGTCACGAGCAGTACTTC
TRBV4-1	NA	TRBJ1-5	NA	CASSQVGTYNQPQHF	TGCGCCAGCAGCCAAGTGGGCACCTACAATCAGCCCCAGCATTTT
TRBV6-4	NA	TRBJ1-5	NA	CASSDPADNQPQHF	TGTGCCAGCAGTGACCCCGCTGACAATCAGCCCCAGCATTTT
TRBV18	NA	TRBJ1-1	NA	CASSLNGGGLNTEAFF	TGTGCCAGCTCACTGAATGGGGGGGGACTAAACACTGAAGCTTTCTTT
TRBV6-1	few	TRBJ1-6	TRBD1	CASSGTEIYDSPLHF	TGTGCCAGCAGCGGGACAGAGATCTATGATTCACCCCTCCACTTT
TRBV3-1	many	TRBJ1-4	NA	CASSQAGEKLFF	TGTGCCAGCAGCCAGGCTGGAGAAAAACTGTTTTTT
TRBV7-2	many	TRBJ2-5	TRBD2	CASSSGTSGGQTQYF	TGTGCCAGCAGCTCCGGGACTAGCGGGGGACAGACCCAGTACTTC
TRBV29-1	few	TRBJ2-2	NA	CSAKSGELFF	TGCAGCGCCAAGTCCGGGGAGCTGTTTTTT
TRBV6-5	many	TRBJ2-7	TRBD1	CASSYTLTGGAWYEQYF	TGTGCCAGCAGTTACACACTGACAGGGGGCGCGTGGTACGAGCAGTACTTC
TRBV14	NA	TRBJ2-1	NA	CASSHTGGPLSEQFF	TGTGCCAGCAGCCATACGGGGGGCCCACTCAGTGAGCAGTTCTTC
TRBV6-1	many	TRBJ2-7	NA	CASSEEIGSSYEQYF	TGTGCCAGCAGTGAAGAAATCGGTAGCTCCTACGAGCAGTACTTC
TRBV7-9	NA	TRBJ2-2	TRBD1	CASSGQAVDTGELFF	TGTGCCAGCAGCGGACAGGCGGTGGACACCGGGGAGCTGTTTTTT
TRBV7-9	few	TRBJ2-5	NA	CASSLLLDRETQYF	TGTGCCAGCAGCTTACTTCTAGATCGAGAGACCCAGTACTTC
TRBV20-1	many	TRBJ1-1	NA	CSAGSTVTGYATEAFF	TGCAGTGCTGGAAGCACTGTTACGGGGTATGCTACTGAAGCTTTCTTT
TRBV7-8	many	TRBJ2-7	NA	CASSPRIIYEQYF	TGTGCCAGCAGCCCCCGGATCATCTACGAGCAGTACTTC
TRBV6-1	many	TRBJ1-6	NA	CASSPNGQRNSPLHF	TGTGCCAGCAGCCCAAATGGACAGAGAAATTCACCCCTCCACTTT
TRBV2	many	TRBJ1-1	NA	CASSELGGVNTEAFF	TGTGCCAGCAGTGAACTGGGGGGGGTGAACACTGAAGCTTTCTTT
TRBV7-3	NA	TRBJ2-6	NA	CASSLTPLLGRDSGANVLTF	TGTGCCAGCAGCTTAACGCCCCTCCTAGGACGGGACTCTGGGGCCAACGTCCTGACTTTC
TRBV2	many	TRBJ1-2	NA	CASSPGYTF	TGTGCCAGCTCCCCGGGCTACACCTTC
TRBV13	many	TRBJ2-3	TRBD2	CASSSALAGPSTDTQYF	TGTGCCAGCAGCTCCGCACTAGCGGGCCCTAGCACAGATACGCAGTATTTT
TRBV12-3/TRBV12-4	once	TRBJ2-7	NA	CASSLRSVGSQGFSYEQYF	TGTGCCAGCAGTTTACGGTCGGTTGGGTCACAGGGATTTTCCTACGAGCAGTACTTC
TRBV2	many	TRBJ2-4	TRBD1	CASSTDRAAKNIQYF	TGTGCCAGCTCGACGGACAGGGCGGCCAAAAACATTCAGTACTTC
TRBV4-1	many	TRBJ2-5	NA	CASSRIRTPAGETQYF	TGCGCCAGCAGCCGAATCCGGACCCCCGCTGGGGAGACCCAGTACTTC
TRBV20-1	many	TRBJ2-5	NA	CSASFSEMNF	TGCAGTGCTAGTTTTTCCGAGATGAACTTC
TRBV7-6	few	TRBJ2-7	TRBD1	CASSLPRQGRDHREQYF	TGTGCCAGCAGCTTACCCAGACAGGGGCGCGACCATCGGGAGCAGTACTTC
TRBV7-2	few	TRBJ2-5	NA	CASSPGHLYQETQYF	TGTGCCAGCAGCCCGGGACATCTGTACCAAGAGACCCAGTACTTC
TRBV28	many	TRBJ2-7	NA	CASVRGDSHEQYF	TGTGCCAGCGTAAGGGGGGACAGCCACGAGCAGTACTTC
TRBV28	many	TRBJ1-5	NA	CASSLKAGSYSNQPQHF	TGTGCCAGCAGTTTAAAGGCCGGGAGCTATAGCAATCAGCCCCAGCATTTT
TRBV7-7	NA	TRBJ1-2	TRBD1	CASSPMGQGILYGYTF	TGTGCCAGCAGCCCGATGGGACAGGGGATCCTATATGGCTACACCTTC
TRBV20-1	many	TRBJ2-3	NA	CSARVGAADTQYF	TGCAGTGCTAGAGTGGGGGCGGCGGATACGCAGTATTTT
TRBV27	NA	TRBJ2-1	TRBD1	CASSSTTGGRQFF	TGTGCCAGCAGTTCCACGACAGGGGGGAGGCAGTTCTTC
TRBV5-1	NA	TRBJ2-1	NA	CASSPSPGVVNEQFF	TGCGCCAGCAGCCCATCGCCCGGAGTAGTCAATGAGCAATTCTTC
TRBV7-9	many	TRBJ2-7	TRBD2	CASSPPAGGGYEQYF	TGTGCCAGCAGCCCACCCGCGGGCGGGGGCTACGAGCAGTACTTC
TRBV3-1	NA	TRBJ2-1	TRBD1	CASDRGGDRVNEQFF	TGTGCCAGCGACCGAGGGGGAGACAGGGTAAATGAGCAGTTCTTC
TRBV5-1	NA	TRBJ2-5	TRBD1	CASSAGTGKQETQYF	TGCGCCAGCAGCGCGGGGACAGGGAAGCAAGAGACCCAGTACTTC
TRBV2	many	TRBJ2-5	TRBD1	CASSADRVETQYF	TGTGCCAGCAGTGCGGACAGGGTGGAGACCCAGTACTTC